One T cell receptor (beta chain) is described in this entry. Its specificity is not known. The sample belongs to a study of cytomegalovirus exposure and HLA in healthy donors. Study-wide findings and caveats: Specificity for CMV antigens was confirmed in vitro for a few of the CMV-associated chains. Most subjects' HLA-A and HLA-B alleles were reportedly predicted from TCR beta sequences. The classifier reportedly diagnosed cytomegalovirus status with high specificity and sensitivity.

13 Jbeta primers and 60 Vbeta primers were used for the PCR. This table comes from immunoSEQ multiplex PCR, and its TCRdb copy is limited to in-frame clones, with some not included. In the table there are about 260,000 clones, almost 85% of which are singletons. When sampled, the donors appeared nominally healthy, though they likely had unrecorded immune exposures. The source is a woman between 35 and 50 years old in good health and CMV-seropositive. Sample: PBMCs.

The CDR3 DNA reads TGTGCCAGCAGCATGAGGACAGATAACTATGGCTACACCTTC. Its translation: CASSMRTDNYGYTF. The chain is built from TRBV27 and TRBJ1-2; the D gene is possibly TRBD1 (6 bases). The CDR3 is made up of 14 amino acids. Germline V gives CDR1 MNHEY, CDR2 SMNVEV (reference sequence). Trimming removed 6 bases at V and 1 base at J, with 12 bases between.